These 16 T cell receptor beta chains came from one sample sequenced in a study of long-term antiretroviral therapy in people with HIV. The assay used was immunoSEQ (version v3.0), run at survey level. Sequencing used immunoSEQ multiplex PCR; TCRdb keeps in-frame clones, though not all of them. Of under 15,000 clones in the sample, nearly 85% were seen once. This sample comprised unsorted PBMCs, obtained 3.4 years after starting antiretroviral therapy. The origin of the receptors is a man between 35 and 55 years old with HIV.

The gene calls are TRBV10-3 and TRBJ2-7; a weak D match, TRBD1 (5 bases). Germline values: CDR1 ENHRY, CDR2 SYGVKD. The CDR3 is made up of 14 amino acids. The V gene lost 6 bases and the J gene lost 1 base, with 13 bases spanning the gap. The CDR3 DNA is TGTGCCATCAGCCAGGACACCGCGTCCTACGAGCAGTACTTC. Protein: CAISQDTASYEQYF.

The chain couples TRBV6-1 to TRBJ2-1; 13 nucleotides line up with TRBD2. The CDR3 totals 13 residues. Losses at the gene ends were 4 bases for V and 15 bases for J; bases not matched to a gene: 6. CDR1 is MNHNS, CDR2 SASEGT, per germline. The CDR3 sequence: CASSGGLAGSWFF. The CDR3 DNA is TGTGCCAGCAGTGGGGGACTAGCGGGGAGTTGGTTCTTC.

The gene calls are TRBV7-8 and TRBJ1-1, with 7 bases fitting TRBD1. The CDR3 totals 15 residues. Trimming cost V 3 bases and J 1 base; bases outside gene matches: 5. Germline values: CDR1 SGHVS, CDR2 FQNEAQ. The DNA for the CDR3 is TGTGCCAGCAGCTTCGACAGGGCCCCGAACACTGAAGCTTTCTTT. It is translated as CASSFDRAPNTEAFF.

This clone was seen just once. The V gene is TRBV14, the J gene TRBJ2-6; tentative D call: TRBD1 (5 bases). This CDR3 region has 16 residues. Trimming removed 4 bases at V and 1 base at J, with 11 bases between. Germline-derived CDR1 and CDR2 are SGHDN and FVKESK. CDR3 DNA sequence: TGTGCCAGCAGCCTATGGGGCGCATCTGGGGCCAACGTCCTGACTTTC. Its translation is CASSLWGASGANVLTF.

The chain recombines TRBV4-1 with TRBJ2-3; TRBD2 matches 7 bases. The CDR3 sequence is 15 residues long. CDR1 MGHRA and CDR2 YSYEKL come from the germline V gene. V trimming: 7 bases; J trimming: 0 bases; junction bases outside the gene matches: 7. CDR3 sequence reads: CASTLGGRSTDTQYF. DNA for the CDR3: TGCGCCAGCACCCTCGGGGGGAGGAGCACAGATACGCAGTATTTT.

The DNA of the CDR3 is TGTGCCTGGAGTGCGCAAAAACTAGAGGCGGAGACCCAGTACTTC. Translated, it gives CAWSAQKLEAETQYF. The chain recombines TRBV30 with TRBJ2-5, with D possibly TRBD2 on 5 matching bases. V was shortened by 1 base and J by 5 bases, with 17 bases between the two germline ends. This CDR3 region has 15 residues. CDR1 is GTSNPN, CDR2 SVGIG, per germline (reference sequence). Looking up the rest from reference TRBV30 and TRBJ2-5 gives the full variable domain: SQTIHQWPATLVQPVGSPLSLECTVEGTSNPNLYWYRQAAGRGLQLLFYSVGIGQISSEVPQNLSASRPQDRQFILSSKKLLLSDSGFYLCAWSAQKLEAETQYFGPGTRLLVL.

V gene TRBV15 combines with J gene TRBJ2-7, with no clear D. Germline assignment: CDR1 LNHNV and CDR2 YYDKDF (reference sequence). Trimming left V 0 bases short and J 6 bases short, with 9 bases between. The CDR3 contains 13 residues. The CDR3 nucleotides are TGTGCCACCAGCAGAGATGCCAGCCTCGAGCAGTACTTC. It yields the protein CATSRDASLEQYF. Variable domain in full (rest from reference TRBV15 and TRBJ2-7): DAMVIQNPRYQVTQFGKPVTLSCSQTLNHNVMYWYQQKSSQAPKLLFHYYDKDFNNEADTPDNFQSRRPNTSFCFLDIRSPGLGDTAMYLCATSRDASLEQYFGPGTRLTVT.

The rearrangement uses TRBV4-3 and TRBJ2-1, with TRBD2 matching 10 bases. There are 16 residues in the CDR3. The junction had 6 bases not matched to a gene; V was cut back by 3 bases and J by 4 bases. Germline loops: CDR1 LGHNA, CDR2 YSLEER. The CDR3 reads CASSQEGLARYNEQFF. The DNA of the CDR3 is TGCGCCAGCAGCCAGGAGGGACTAGCGAGGTACAATGAGCAGTTCTTC.

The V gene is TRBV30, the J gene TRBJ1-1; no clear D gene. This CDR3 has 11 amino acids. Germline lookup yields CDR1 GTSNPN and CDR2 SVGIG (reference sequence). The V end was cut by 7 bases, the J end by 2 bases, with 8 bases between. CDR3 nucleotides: TGTGCCTTAGGTAGCAACACTGAAGCTTTCTTT. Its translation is CALGSNTEAFF.

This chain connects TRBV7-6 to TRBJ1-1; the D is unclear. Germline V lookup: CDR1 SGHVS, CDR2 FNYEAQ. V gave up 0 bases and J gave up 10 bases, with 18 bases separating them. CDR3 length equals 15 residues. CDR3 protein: CASSLADTSAFGAFF. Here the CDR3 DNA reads TGTGCCAGCAGCTTAGCTGATACTTCAGCGTTCGGAGCTTTCTTT.

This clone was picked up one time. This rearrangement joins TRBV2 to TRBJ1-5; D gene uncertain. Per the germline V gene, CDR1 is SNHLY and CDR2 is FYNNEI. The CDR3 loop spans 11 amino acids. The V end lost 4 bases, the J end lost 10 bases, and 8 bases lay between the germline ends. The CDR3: CASSGTGPQHF. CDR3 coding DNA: TGTGCCAGCAGTGGGACGGGCCCCCAGCATTTT.

CDR3 bases: TGTGCCAGCAGCGTAGCGGGAGTAAACGAGCAGTACTTC. Protein product: CASSVAGVNEQYF. This chain joins TRBV9 and TRBJ2-7, with D perhaps TRBD2 (6 bases). Germline V lookup: CDR1 SGDLS, CDR2 YYNGEE. This CDR3 has 13 amino acids. Trimming left V 0 bases short and J 5 bases short, with 9 bases between.

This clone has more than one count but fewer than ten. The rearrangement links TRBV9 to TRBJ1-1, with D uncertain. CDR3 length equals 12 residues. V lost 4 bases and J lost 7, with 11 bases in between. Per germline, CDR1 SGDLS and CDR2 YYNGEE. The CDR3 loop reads CASSPRDGEAFF. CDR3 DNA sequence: TGTGCCAGCAGCCCCAGAGATGGTGAAGCTTTCTTT.

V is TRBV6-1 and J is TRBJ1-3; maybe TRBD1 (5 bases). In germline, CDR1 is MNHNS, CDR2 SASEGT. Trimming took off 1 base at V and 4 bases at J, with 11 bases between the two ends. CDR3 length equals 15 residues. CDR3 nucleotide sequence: TGTGCCAGCAGTGAAGTTTGGGGGATGGGAAACACCATATATTTT. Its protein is CASSEVWGMGNTIYF.

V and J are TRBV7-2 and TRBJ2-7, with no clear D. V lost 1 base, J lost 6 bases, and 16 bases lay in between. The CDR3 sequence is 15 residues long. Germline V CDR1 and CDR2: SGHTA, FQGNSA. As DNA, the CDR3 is TGTGCCAGCAGCTTAGACGGCGGCCCGTCTCTCGAGCAGTACTTC. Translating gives CASSLDGGPSLEQYF.

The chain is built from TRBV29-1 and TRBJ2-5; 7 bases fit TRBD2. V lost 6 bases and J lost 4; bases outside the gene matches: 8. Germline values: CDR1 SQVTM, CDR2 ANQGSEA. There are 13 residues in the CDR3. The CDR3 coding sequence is TGCAGCGTCCGAACTAGCGTTGGAGAGACCCAGTACTTC. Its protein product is CSVRTSVGETQYF.